The source of this T cell receptor (beta chain) is a study of identical twins (dated by TCRdb to the mid-2010s). In terms of the full investigation: The study deep-sequenced TCR alpha and beta repertoires from monozygotic twins, unrelated adults of various ages and cord blood to test whether fetal clonotypes persist. Replicate twin experiments were performed at different times using different library preparation protocols to rule out contamination.

Comments on this clonotype: Its antigen remains undetermined. Qualities for individual bases were not recorded, and no much larger clone is one base off.

Here is what the overall study found, with its caveats: Excess twin sharing in beta out-of-frame sequences was weaker because fewer shared sequences lowered the signal-to-noise ratio. Recombination models systematically underestimated out-of-frame TCR alpha sharing in monozygotic twins but agreed with sharing between unrelated individuals. Zero-insertion analyses could be partly confounded by invariant T cells such as MAIT and iNKT, though diverse VJ usage argued against such confounding for most clonotypes. Because the same donors could not be followed over many years, the conclusions depended on cross-sectional statistical analysis. Abundant cord blood beta clonotypes had fewer insertions, young adult naive repertoires showed a similar but weaker trend, and memory repertoires showed no such trend. Out-of-frame TCR alpha sequences shared between twins showed an excess of low generation-probability sequences compared with coincidental sharing between unrelated individuals.

All donors were healthy Caucasians. Three pairs of female monozygotic twins, all aged about 18 to 30 years, were included in the twin cohort. CD4+ and CD8+ T cell populations were isolated with positive isolation kits from Invitrogen. Library creation used 5' RACE. The sequencer was an Illumina HiSeq 2000. A universal primer binding site was added through template switching, and the final cDNA carried a unique molecular identifier so that TCR cDNA molecules could be counted accurately. First-strand cDNA for TCR alpha and beta chains was synthesized from specific primers in the conserved constant-segment region. To control for contamination, each cDNA library was double barcoded with a SMART-Mk sample barcode plus Illumina barcodes. TruSeq adapter sequences along with Illumina sample barcodes were introduced in two successive PCR steps. Sequencing of the TCR alpha and beta cDNA libraries was done on the Illumina HiSeq platform using custom primers. The original pipeline was this. MiGEC processed the raw reads to extract unique molecular identifiers, while MiXCR was used to determine the CDR3 positions. For each individual, recombination models were inferred using an EM algorithm with the repgenHMM and IGoR tools. The analysis of shared clonotypes was done with the tcR package in R, with sharing normalized by the product of cloneset sizes. To study raw recombination free of thymic and clonal selection effects, out-of-frame nonproductive sequences were analyzed. The public reads were quality trimmed at Q25 with fastp and then assembled into clones with MiXCR by TCRdb, keeping productive beta chains. Here each entry gathers all rows of one CDR3 protein and keeps the most common genes and DNA. TCRdb's processing, not the study's, gives the V and J calls here. The sample data list fewer than 500,000 distinct CDR3 sequences, and roughly 26% of these were observed just once. Around 3% of the sample comes from the top ten.

The junction shows trimming of 6 bases on V and 3 bases on J, and the gene matches do not reach 8 bases of it. Via the germline V gene, CDR1 is ENHRY and CDR2 SYGVKD. Its CDR3 holds 15 amino acids, cysteine through phenylalanine. Of all the DNA, just the CDR3 is kept, 45 bases in frame from base 1. The same specimen was also included in a second study, on T cells expressing NK-cell markers. The second paper states: Three sorted T-cell subsets (CD3+CD56+NKG2C+, CD3+CD56+NKG2C- and CD3+CD56-NKG2C+) from several donors had their TCR beta-chain repertoires profiled. Among the eight sequenced donors, only one was HCMV-seronegative, while the other seven were HCMV-seropositive. To restrict sorting to alphabetaTCR-expressing T cells, an anti-gammadeltaTCR antibody was added in several experiments. In six donors, the dominant CD3+CD56+NKG2C+ clonotypes ranked among the top 10 CD8+ clonotypes, making up about 1.0-8% of CD8+ T cells. Those dominant clonotypes were again the most abundant among CD3+CD56-NKG2C+ cells in several donors, at about 25-60.1%. It remained unclear whether the expanded NKG2C-expressing T cell clones were specific for HCMV antigens. The eight sequenced donors were randomly selected healthy volunteers, three men and five women. To determine HCMV serostatus, a commercial ELISA kit was used to detect HCMV-specific IgG in serum. MIGEC handled demultiplexing of the reads and grouping by UMI, while MiTCR was used to assemble and quantify clonotypes. To exclude erroneous sequences, only TCR cDNA sequences supported by at least two reads were retained. The tcR package was used for downstream repertoire analysis, with clonotypes matched between fractions based on CDR3 nucleotide sequence plus V segment. Antigen specificity was annotated against VDJdb with VDJmatch, allowing one amino acid substitution in CDR3.

Source material: CD4+ T cells sorted from blood. The rearranged chain carries TRBV10-3 and TRBJ2-3, and 8 junction bases match TRBD2. The TCR originated in a woman under 30 in good health. The DNA sequence reads TGTGCCATCAGATCGGGCGGGAGGTCGACAGATACGCAGTATTTT. It codes for CAIRSGGRSTDTQYF.